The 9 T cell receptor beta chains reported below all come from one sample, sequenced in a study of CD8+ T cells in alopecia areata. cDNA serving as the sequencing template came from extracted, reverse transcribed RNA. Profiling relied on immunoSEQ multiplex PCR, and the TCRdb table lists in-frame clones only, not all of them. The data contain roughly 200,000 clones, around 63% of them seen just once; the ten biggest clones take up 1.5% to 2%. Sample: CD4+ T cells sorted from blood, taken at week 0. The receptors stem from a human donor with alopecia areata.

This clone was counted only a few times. This CDR3 reads CASADGYYGYTF. In DNA, the CDR3 is TGTGCCAGCGCTGACGGGTACTATGGCTACACCTTC. The chain employs TRBV25-1 and TRBJ1-2; D gene uncertain. This CDR3 comprises 12 residues. Per the germline V gene, CDR1 is MGHDK and CDR2 is SYGVNS. The V end lost 8 bases, the J end lost 3 bases, and 10 bases lay between the germline ends.

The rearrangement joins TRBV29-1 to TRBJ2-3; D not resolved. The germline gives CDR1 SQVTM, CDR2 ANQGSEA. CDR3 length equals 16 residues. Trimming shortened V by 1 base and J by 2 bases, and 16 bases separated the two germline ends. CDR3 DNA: TGCAGCGTTGAAGTCGGTGCGGTCCCCTCCACAGATACGCAGTATTTT. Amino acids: CSVEVGAVPSTDTQYF.

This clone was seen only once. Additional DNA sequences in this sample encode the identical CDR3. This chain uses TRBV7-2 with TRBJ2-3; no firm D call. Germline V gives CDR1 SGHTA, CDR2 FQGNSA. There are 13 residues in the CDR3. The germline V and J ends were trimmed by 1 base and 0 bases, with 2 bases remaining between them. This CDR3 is CASSLDSTDTQYF. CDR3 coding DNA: TGTGCCAGCAGCTTAGATAGCACAGATACGCAGTATTTT.

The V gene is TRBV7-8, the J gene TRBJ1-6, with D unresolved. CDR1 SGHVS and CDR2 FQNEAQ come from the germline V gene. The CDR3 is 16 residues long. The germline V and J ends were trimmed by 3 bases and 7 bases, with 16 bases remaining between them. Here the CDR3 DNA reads TGTGCCAGCAGCTTGGCTTCGCGACCCGGAAATTCACCCCTCCACTTT. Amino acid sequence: CASSLASRPGNSPLHF.

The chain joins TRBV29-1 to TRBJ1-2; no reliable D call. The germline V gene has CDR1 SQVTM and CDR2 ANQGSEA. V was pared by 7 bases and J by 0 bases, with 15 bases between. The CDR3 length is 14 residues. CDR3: CSAEPGPANYGYTF. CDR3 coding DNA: TGCAGCGCCGAGCCGGGTCCAGCTAACTATGGCTACACCTTC.

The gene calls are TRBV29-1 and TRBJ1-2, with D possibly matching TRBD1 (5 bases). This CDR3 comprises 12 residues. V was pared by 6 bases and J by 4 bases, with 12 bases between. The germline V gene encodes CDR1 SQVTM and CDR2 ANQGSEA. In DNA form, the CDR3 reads TGCAGCGTCATCGCTGGGGGCTATGGCTACACCTTC. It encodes CSVIAGGYGYTF. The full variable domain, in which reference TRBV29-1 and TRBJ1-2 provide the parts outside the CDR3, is SAVISQKPSRDICQRGTSLTIQCQVDSQVTMMFWYRQQPGQSLTLIATANQGSEATYESGFVIDKFPISRPNLTFSTLTVSNMSPEDSSIYLCSVIAGGYGYTFGSGTRLTVV.

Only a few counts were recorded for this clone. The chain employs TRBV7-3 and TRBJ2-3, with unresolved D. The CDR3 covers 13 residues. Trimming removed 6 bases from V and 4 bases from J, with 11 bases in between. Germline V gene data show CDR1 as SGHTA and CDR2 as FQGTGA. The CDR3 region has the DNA TGTGCCAGCAGTGCCAGAGACGCAGATACGCAGTATTTT. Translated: CASSARDADTQYF.

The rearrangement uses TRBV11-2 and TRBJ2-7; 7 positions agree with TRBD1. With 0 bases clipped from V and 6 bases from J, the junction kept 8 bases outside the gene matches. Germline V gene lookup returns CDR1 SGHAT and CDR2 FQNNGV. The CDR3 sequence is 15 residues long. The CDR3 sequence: CASSLDPGAGGEQYF. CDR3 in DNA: TGTGCCAGCAGCTTAGATCCTGGGGCAGGGGGCGAGCAGTACTTC.

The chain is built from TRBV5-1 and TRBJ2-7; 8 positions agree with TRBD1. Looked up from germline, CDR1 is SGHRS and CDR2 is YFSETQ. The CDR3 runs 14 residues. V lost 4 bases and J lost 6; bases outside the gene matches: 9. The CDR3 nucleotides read TGCGCCAGCAGCGGAAAACAGGGGGGAGGCGAGCAGTACTTC. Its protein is CASSGKQGGGEQYF.